This T cell receptor (beta chain) was recovered during a study of CD8+CD57+ T cells in acquired aplastic anemia. The template used for profiling TCR beta VDJ and CDR3 was genomic DNA. Via MiXCR, TCRdb re-called the reads, giving one row per CDR3 protein. The data contain some 150,000 distinct CDR3 sequences, over 70% of them singletons. Study results and limitations: Patients and controls shared nearly 30 CD8+ CDR3 sequences, which appeared highly expressed in patients and within their immunodominant clones.

Patients chosen for sequencing had shown CD8+CD57+ cell expansion by flow cytometry. This CDR3 comprises 12 residues. Germline V gene data show CDR1 as MRHNA and CDR2 as SNTAGT. With regard to this clonotype: Its specificity is not known. One end of the junction varies from germline; a read error may be responsible.

The source of this sequence is a human donor with aplastic anemia. Sequences were obtained from sorted CD4+, CD8+, or CD8+CD57+ T cells (not recorded which) from PBMCs. The V and J genes are TRBV6-4 and TRBJ1-1, with D perhaps TRBD1 (6 bases). The CDR3 spells CASTGADTGAFF. The DNA for the CDR3 is TGTGCCAGCACAGGGGCGGACACTGGAGCTTTCTTT.